The sequence of this T cell receptor (beta chain) was determined in a study of response to subunit inactivated influenza vaccine. Notes on this clonotype: What it binds is not known.

TCRdb processed the RT-PCR reads anew with MiXCR; each CDR3 protein has one entry. This table has 650,000 to 850,000 distinct CDR3 sequences, 11% to 15% appearing once. V gave up 6 bases and J gave up 0 bases; unmatched junction bases: 7. CDR3 length: 15 amino acids. Per germline, CDR1 MNHEY and CDR2 SVGEGT. Study-wide points: That few new T cells are recruited by each seasonal influenza vaccination was the authors' suggestion.

The receptor's source is a man aged 45-65 years who received an inactivated influenza vaccine. This chain uses TRBV6-2 or TRBV6-3 with TRBJ2-7, with TRBD1 matching 8 bases. Sample: PBMCs from blood, taken 14 to 15 days before vaccination. In DNA, the CDR3 is TGTGCCAGCAGATTCGGACAGGGACTCTCCTACGAGCAGTACTTC. Translating it yields CASRFGQGLSYEQYF.